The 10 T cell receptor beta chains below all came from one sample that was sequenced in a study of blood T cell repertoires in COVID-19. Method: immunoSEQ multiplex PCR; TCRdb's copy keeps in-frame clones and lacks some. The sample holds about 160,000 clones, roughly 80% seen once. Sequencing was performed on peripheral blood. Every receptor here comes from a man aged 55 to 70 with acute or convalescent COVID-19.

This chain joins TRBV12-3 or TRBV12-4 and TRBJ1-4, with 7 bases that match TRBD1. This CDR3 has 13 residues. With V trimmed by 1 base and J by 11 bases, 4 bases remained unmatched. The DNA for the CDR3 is TGTGCCAGCAGTTTAGGGACAGGAGCCAAACTGTTTTTT. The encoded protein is CASSLGTGAKLFF.

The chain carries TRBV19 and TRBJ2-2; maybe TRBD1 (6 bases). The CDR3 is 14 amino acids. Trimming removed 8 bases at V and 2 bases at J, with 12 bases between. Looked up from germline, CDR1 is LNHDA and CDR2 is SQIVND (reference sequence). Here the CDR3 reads CASGQGLNTGELFF. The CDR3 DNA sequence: TGTGCCAGTGGGCAGGGGCTTAACACCGGGGAGCTGTTTTTT. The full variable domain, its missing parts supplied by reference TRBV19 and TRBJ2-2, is DGGITQSPKYLFRKEGQNVTLSCEQNLNHDAMYWYRQDPGQGLRLIYYSQIVNDFQKGDIAEGYSVSREKKESFPLTVTSAQKNPTAFYLCASGQGLNTGELFFGEGSRLTVL.

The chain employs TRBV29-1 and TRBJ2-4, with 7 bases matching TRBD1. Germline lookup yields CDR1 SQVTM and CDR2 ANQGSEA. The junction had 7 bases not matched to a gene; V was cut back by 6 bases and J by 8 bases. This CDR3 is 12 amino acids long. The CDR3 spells CSVTRGKHIQYF. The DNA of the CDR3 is TGCAGCGTCACCAGGGGGAAACACATTCAGTACTTC.

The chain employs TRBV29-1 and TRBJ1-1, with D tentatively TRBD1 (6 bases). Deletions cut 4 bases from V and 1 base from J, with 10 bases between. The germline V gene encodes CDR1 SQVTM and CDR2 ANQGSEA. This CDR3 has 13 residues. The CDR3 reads CSVGGTWNTEAFF. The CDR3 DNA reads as TGCAGCGTTGGAGGGACATGGAACACTGAAGCTTTCTTT. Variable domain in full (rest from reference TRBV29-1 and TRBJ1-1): SAVISQKPSRDICQRGTSLTIQCQVDSQVTMMFWYRQQPGQSLTLIATANQGSEATYESGFVIDKFPISRPNLTFSTLTVSNMSPEDSSIYLCSVGGTWNTEAFFGQGTRLTVV.

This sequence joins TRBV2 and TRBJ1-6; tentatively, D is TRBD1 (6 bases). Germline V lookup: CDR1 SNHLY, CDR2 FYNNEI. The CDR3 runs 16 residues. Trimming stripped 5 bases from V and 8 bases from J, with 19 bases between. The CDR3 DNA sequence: TGTGCCAGCAGTTATAAGGACAGCGAGGCGCATTCACCCCTCCACTTT. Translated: CASSYKDSEAHSPLHF.

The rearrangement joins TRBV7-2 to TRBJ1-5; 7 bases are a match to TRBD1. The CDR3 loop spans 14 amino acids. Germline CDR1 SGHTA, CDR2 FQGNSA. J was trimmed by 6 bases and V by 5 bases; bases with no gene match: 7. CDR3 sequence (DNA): TGTGCCAGCAGCCCAGGGACAGCGGGTCAGCCCCAGCATTTT. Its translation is CASSPGTAGQPQHF.

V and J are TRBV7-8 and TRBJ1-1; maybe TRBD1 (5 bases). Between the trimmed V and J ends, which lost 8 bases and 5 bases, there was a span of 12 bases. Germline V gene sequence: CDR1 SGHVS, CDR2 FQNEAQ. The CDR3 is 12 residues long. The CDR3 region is CASQQRGTEAFF. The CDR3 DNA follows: TGTGCCAGCCAACAAAGGGGTACTGAAGCTTTCTTT.

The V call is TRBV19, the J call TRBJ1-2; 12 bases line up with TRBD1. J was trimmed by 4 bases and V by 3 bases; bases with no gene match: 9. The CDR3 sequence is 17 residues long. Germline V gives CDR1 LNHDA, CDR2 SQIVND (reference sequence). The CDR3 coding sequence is TGTGCCAGTAGTATCCCCGGGACAGGGGGCGCGAGCTATGGCTACACCTTC. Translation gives CASSIPGTGGASYGYTF.

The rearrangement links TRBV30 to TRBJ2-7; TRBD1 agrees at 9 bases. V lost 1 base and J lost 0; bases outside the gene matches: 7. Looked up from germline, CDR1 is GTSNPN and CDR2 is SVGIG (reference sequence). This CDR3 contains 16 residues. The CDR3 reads CAWSAPGQGLSYEQYF. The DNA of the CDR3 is TGTGCCTGGAGTGCCCCGGGACAGGGACTCTCCTACGAGCAGTACTTC.

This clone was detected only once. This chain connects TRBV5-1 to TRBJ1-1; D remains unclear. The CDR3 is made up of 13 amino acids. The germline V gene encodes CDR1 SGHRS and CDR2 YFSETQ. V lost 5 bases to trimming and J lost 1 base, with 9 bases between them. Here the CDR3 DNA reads TGCGCCAGCAGTTCCCTACCGAACACTGAAGCTTTCTTT. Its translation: CASSSLPNTEAFF.